A single sample is the source of the 19 T cell receptor beta chains below, sequenced in a study of blood T cell repertoires in COVID-19. Only in-frame clones appear in the TCRdb table, and some are missing; sequencing was by immunoSEQ multiplex PCR. Altogether approximately 60,000 clones are present, about nine tenths being singletons, with the ten largest covering 3% to 3.5%. Input material: peripheral blood. The receptors were sampled from a man aged 45-65 years with active COVID-19.

In the case of this clone: A much larger clone lies one base from this, so it may be a read error. The same CDR3 also results from other DNA sequences found in this sample. This chain connects TRBV6-6 to TRBJ2-2; TRBD1 is a possible D gene (5 bases). CDR1 is MNHNY, CDR2 SVGAGI, per germline (reference sequence). There are 14 residues in the CDR3. Trimming took off 2 bases at V and 3 bases at J, with 7 bases between the two ends. The CDR3 region is CASSYRRDTGELFF. DNA of the CDR3: TGTGCCAGCAGTTACCGCAGGGACACCGGGGAGCTGTTTTTT.

The rearrangement joins TRBV9 to TRBJ2-5, with D possibly being TRBD2 (5 bases). CDR1 and CDR2 (germline): SGDLS, YYNGEE. Between the trimmed V and J ends, which lost 3 bases and 1 base, there was a span of 13 bases. This CDR3 has 15 amino acids. CDR3 DNA sequence: TGTGCCAGCAGCGGCATTGGAAGCGGCCAAGAGACCCAGTACTTC. As protein: CASSGIGSGQETQYF.

By share, this clone counts as medium-sized. Other DNA sequences from this sample encode an identical CDR3 as well. The CDR3 region is CASSLAGNTEAFF. The CDR3 DNA reads TGCGCCAGCAGCTTGGCCGGGAACACTGAAGCTTTCTTT. This chain connects TRBV5-1 to TRBJ1-1; D gene uncertain. Trimming stripped 0 bases from V and 1 base from J, with 4 bases between. The germline V gene has CDR1 SGHRS and CDR2 YFSETQ. The CDR3 loop spans 13 amino acids.

The gene calls are TRBV6-5 and TRBJ1-5; 7 bases fit TRBD1. V lost 8 bases, J lost 1 base, and 8 bases stayed unmatched. This CDR3 has 15 amino acids. In germline, CDR1 is MNHEY, CDR2 SVGAGI. In DNA, the CDR3 is TGTGCCAGCGGACAGGCTGAAGTAAGCAATCAGCCCCAGCATTTT. This translates into CASGQAEVSNQPQHF.

This chain connects TRBV27 to TRBJ2-7, with 10 bases identical to TRBD1. Germline CDR1 MNHEY, CDR2 SMNVEV (reference sequence). The CDR3 is 15 amino acids. V was clipped by 6 bases and J by 1 base; unmatched bases: 6. In DNA form, the CDR3 reads TGTGCCAGCAGCGAGAGGGACAGGGGTTCCTACGAGCAGTACTTC. Protein: CASSERDRGSYEQYF.

This rearrangement joins TRBV12-1 to TRBJ2-2; the table gives TRBD1 as D, unverified against the DNA. TRBV12-1 is tagged as a pseudogene. The CDR3 length is 19 residues. CDR3 loop: CATPGQGPSGSRNTGELFF. For the CDR3, the DNA is TGTGCCACCCCGGGACAGGGCCCGAGCGGGAGTAGGAACACCGGGGAGCTGTTTTTT.

The chain uses TRBV3-1 (or the pseudogene TRBV3-2) and TRBJ2-5; D is uncertain. In germline, CDR1 is LGHDT, CDR2 YNNKEL (reference sequence). The CDR3 is 15 amino acids. The V end was cut by 0 bases, the J end by 1 base, with 9 bases between. The CDR3 protein is CASSQDGNSQETQYF. In DNA, the CDR3 is TGTGCCAGCAGCCAAGATGGAAACAGCCAAGAGACCCAGTACTTC.

This clone has a handful of counts. The chain couples TRBV6-5 to TRBJ2-7; TRBD2 aligns across 8 bases. V dropped 6 bases and J dropped 0; count of bases not matched to a gene: 4. The length of the CDR3 is 14 residues. The germline V gene has CDR1 MNHEY and CDR2 SVGAGI. The CDR3 nucleotides read TGTGCCAGCAGGAAGAGCGGGAGCTCCTACGAGCAGTACTTC. Its protein is CASRKSGSSYEQYF.

V and J are TRBV28 and TRBJ1-5, with D possibly TRBD1 on 5 matching bases. Trimming pared 6 bases from V and 5 bases from J, leaving 11 bases between. CDR1 and CDR2 (germline): MDHEN, SYDVKM. This CDR3 is built from 13 residues. The DNA for the CDR3 is TGTGCCAGCAGAAGCCAAGGGGATCAGCCCCAGCATTTT. It specifies CASRSQGDQPQHF.

The chain joins TRBV7-9 to TRBJ1-4; 11 bases match TRBD1. Germline assignment: CDR1 SEHNR and CDR2 FQNEAQ (reference sequence). The V segment lost 5 bases and the J segment 6 bases; nucleotides outside the gene matches: 5. CDR3 length: 15 residues. The CDR3 coding sequence is TGTGCCAGCAGCCGGACAGGGGGCGCGGATGAAAAACTGTTTTTT. Protein product: CASSRTGGADEKLFF.

The chain's CDR3 is CASSLRSDTQYF. CDR3 DNA sequence: TGTGCCAGCAGTTTACGGTCCGATACGCAGTATTTT. The chain combines TRBV28 with TRBJ2-3, with no clear D. The V end was cut by 2 bases, the J end by 6 bases, with 6 bases between. The V gene's germline CDR1 is MDHEN and CDR2 SYDVKM. The CDR3 has 12 amino acids.

This clone was detected a few times. V gene TRBV19 combines with J gene TRBJ2-7; 13 bases are shared with TRBD2. The trim removed 9 bases at V and 2 bases at J, leaving 13 bases unmatched. This CDR3 spans 17 amino acids. Germline V gene data show CDR1 as LNHDA and CDR2 as SQIVND (reference sequence). The CDR3 spells CASDRSNGLAGAYEQYF. Written as DNA, the CDR3 is TGTGCCAGCGACAGATCGAACGGACTAGCGGGGGCCTACGAGCAGTACTTC.

This clone was recorded only once. V is TRBV25-1 and J is TRBJ1-2, with 8 positions matching TRBD1. V lost 8 bases and J lost 8; bases outside the gene matches: 16. This CDR3 region has 15 residues. The germline CDR1 and CDR2 sequences are MGHDK and SYGVNS. CDR3 nucleotides: TGTGCCAGCTTGGATTTGGGCCAGGGGGCGTCGGGCTACACCTTC. Amino acids: CASLDLGQGASGYTF.

This clone occurred a few times. The rearrangement uses TRBV4-1 and TRBJ2-5, with TRBD2 matching 9 bases. V lost 1 base, J lost 1 base, and 7 bases stayed unmatched. CDR1 and CDR2 (germline): MGHRA, YSYEKL. The CDR3 is 17 amino acids. DNA of the CDR3: TGCGCCAGCAGCCAAGCTTTGCGCGGGGGGGGCCAAGAGACCCAGTACTTC. It yields the protein CASSQALRGGGQETQYF.

The chain has TRBV4-2 and TRBJ2-3; the match to TRBD2 covers 12 bases. Per the germline V gene, CDR1 is LGHNA and CDR2 is YNFKEQ. The CDR3 contains 16 residues. Germline trimming cut 4 bases from V and 2 bases from J; bases unmatched to any gene: 4. CDR3 DNA: TGTGCCAGCAGCCGCTCTAGCGGGGGGGACACAGATACGCAGTATTTT. It is translated as CASSRSSGGDTDTQYF.

The V and J genes are TRBV4-1 and TRBJ1-1; 8 bases match TRBD1. V dropped 3 bases and J dropped 3; count of bases not matched to a gene: 9. Germline V lookup: CDR1 MGHRA, CDR2 YSYEKL. CDR3 size: 16 residues. CDR3 residues: CASSHEPRGPDTEAFF. For the CDR3, the DNA is TGCGCCAGCAGCCACGAGCCCAGGGGGCCGGACACTGAAGCTTTCTTT.

The V gene is TRBV4-1, the J gene TRBJ2-2; D is perhaps TRBD2 (6 bases). Germline V CDR1 and CDR2: MGHRA, YSYEKL. Trimming shortened V by 1 base and J by 0 bases, and 9 bases separated the two germline ends. This CDR3 has 16 amino acids. The CDR3, as DNA: TGCGCCAGCAGCCAAGGAAGCGGGCCGAACACCGGGGAGCTGTTTTTT. It is translated as CASSQGSGPNTGELFF.

The rearrangement links TRBV2 to TRBJ2-5; the match to TRBD2 covers 8 bases. The CDR3 is 13 residues long. Germline trimming cut 11 bases from V and 5 bases from J; bases unmatched to any gene: 10. CDR1 is SNHLY, CDR2 FYNNEI, per germline. The CDR3 nucleotides read TGTGCCTCCCAACGGGGGGGCCGGGAGACCCAGTACTTC. Protein: CASQRGGRETQYF.

The chain employs TRBV3-1 (or the pseudogene TRBV3-2) and TRBJ2-2, with D perhaps matching TRBD2 (6 bases). CDR1 is LGHDT and CDR2 is YNNKEL in the germline V gene (reference sequence). This CDR3 has 16 residues. Trimming took 4 bases from V and 2 from J, leaving 14 bases between them. The CDR3 here is CASSLSLGGNTGELFF. In DNA form, the CDR3 reads TGTGCCAGCAGCCTATCCTTGGGGGGAAACACCGGGGAGCTGTTTTTT.